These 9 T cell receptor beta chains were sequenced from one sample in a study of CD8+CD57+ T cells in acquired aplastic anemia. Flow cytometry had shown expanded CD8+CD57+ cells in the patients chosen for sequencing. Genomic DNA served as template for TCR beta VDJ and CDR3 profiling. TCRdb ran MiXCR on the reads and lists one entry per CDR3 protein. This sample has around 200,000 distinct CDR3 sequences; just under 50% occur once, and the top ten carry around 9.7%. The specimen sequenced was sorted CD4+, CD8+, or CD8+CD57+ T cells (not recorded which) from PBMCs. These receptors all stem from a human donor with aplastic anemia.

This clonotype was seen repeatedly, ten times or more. The CDR3 region is CASSASGGRTSTDTQYF. The CDR3 nucleotides are TGTGCCAGCAGTGCTAGCGGGGGTCGTACTAGCACAGATACGCAGTATTTT. The chain links TRBV2 to TRBJ2-3; 10 nucleotides match TRBD2. The V segment lost 4 bases and the J segment 0 bases; nucleotides outside the gene matches: 7. The CDR3 length is 17 residues. Germline V gives CDR1 SNHLY, CDR2 FYNNEI.

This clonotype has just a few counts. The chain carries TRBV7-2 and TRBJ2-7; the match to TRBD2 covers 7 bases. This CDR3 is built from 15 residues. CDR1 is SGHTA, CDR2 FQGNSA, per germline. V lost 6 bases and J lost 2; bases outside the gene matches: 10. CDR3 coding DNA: TGTGCCAGCAGTTCTCTGCGGGGGTTCGCCTACGAGCAGTACTTC. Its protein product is CASSSLRGFAYEQYF.

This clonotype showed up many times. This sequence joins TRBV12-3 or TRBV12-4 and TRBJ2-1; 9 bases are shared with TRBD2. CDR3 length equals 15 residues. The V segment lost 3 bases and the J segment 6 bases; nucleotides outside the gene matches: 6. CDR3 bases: TGTGCCAGCAGTTTCGGGGGACTAGCATCCAATGAGCAGTTCTTC. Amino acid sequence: CASSFGGLASNEQFF.

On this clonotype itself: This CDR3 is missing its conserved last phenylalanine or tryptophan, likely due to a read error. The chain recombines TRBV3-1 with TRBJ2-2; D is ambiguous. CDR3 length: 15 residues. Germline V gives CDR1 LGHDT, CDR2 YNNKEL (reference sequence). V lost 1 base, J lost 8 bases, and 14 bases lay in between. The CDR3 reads CASSQVVLPVGELFS. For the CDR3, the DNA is TGTGCCAGCAGCCAAGTCGTATTACCGGTTGGGGAGCTGTTTTCT.

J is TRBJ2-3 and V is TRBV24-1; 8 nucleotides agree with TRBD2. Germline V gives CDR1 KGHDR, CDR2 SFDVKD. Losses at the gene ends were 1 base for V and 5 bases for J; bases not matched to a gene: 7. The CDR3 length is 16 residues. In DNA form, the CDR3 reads TGTGCCACCAGTGATTTCGGCGGGAGGTGGGAAGATACGCAGTATTTT. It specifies CATSDFGGRWEDTQYF.

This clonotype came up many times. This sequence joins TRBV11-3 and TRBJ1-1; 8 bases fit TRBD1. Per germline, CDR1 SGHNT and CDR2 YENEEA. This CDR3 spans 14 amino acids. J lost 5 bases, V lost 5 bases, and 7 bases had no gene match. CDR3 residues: CASSPRTGTTEAFF. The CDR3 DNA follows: TGTGCCAGCAGCCCTAGGACAGGGACTACTGAAGCTTTCTTT. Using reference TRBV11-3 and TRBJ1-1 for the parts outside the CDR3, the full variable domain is EAGVVQSPRYKIIEKKQPVAFWCNPISGHNTLYWYLQNLGQGPELLIRYENEEAVDDSQLPKDRFSAERLKGVDSTLKIQPAELGDSAVYLCASSPRTGTTEAFFGQGTRLTVV.

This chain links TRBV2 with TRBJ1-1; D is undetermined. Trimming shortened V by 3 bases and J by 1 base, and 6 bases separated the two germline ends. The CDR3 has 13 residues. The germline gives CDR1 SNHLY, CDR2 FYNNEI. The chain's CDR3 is CASSDSENTEAFF. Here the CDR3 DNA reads TGTGCCAGCAGTGACAGCGAGAACACTGAAGCTTTCTTT.

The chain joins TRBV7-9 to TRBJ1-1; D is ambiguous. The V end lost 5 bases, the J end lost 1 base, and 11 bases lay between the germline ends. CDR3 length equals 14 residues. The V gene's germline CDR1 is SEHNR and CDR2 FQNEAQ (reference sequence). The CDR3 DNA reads TGTGCCAGCAGCACCTTAGCAGGGAACACTGAAGCTTTCTTT. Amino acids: CASSTLAGNTEAFF.

The CDR3 coding sequence is TGTGCCACCAGTGACCCGGGACGAGACACAGATACGCAGTATTTT. This gives the protein CATSDPGRDTDTQYF. The chain combines TRBV24-1 with TRBJ2-3; D could derive from TRBD1 or TRBD2 (5 bases each). Germline CDR1 KGHDR, CDR2 SFDVKD. This CDR3 comprises 15 residues. V lost 4 bases, J lost 2 bases, and 12 bases lay in between.